These 3 T cell receptor beta chains came from one sample sequenced in a study of blood T cells in healthy people across ages. It was with a sample-barcoded 5' primer and a J-beta primer mix that a second PCR of about 6 to 12 cycles was run. Each CDR3 protein gets one entry after TCRdb re-called the 5' RACE reads with MiXCR. This table holds 700,000 to 900,000 distinct CDR3 sequences, 50% to 65% found once. Source material: blood. The receptor set was obtained from a man of 80 years or more in good health.

The rearrangement joins TRBV12-3 or TRBV12-4 to TRBJ1-2, with a tentative D call TRBD1 (6 bases). V gave up 8 bases and J gave up 4 bases, with 17 bases separating them. The CDR3 consists of 14 residues. This CDR3 is CASSPTQGIYGYTF. Here the CDR3 DNA reads TGTGCCAGCTCCCCCACTCAGGGGATCTATGGCTACACCTTC.

This clonotype was counted only a few times. J is TRBJ1-5 and V is TRBV18; D unclear. Deletions cut 6 bases from V and 5 bases from J, with 11 bases between. This CDR3 contains 13 residues. CDR1 and CDR2 (germline): KGHSH, LQKENI. The CDR3 region has the DNA TGTGCCAGCTCGTATATGCGGGATCAGCCCCAGCATTTT. It encodes CASSYMRDQPQHF.

The chain links TRBV7-6 to TRBJ2-1; TRBD2 matches at 11 bases. The CDR3 contains 15 residues. The V segment lost 5 bases and the J segment 10 bases; nucleotides outside the gene matches: 10. The germline CDR1 and CDR2 sequences are SGHVS and FNYEAQ. DNA for the CDR3: TGTGCCAGCAGCCATACTAGCGGGGGCCGTGACGAGCAGTTCTTC. It codes for CASSHTSGGRDEQFF.